The 12 T cell receptor beta chains listed next were all sequenced from one sample in a study of OX40 agonist ivuxolimab in advanced cancers. Library preparation used the immunoSEQ multiplex PCR assay. The table comes from immuneACCESS by way of TCRdb, which keeps in-frame sequences with V and J called. Part of the clones is missing from these tables; in studies checked, under half for an unresolved V gene and the rest for unknown reasons. This sample gives 40,000 to 45,000 clones in total; 82% of them show up just once. The ten largest clones capture roughly 24% of the sample. The specimen comprised CD4+ or CD8+ T cells sorted from blood, sampled in a trial of the OX40 agonist ivuxolimab. The receptors were sampled from an adult with an advanced solid tumor such as melanoma, head and neck, liver or kidney cancer.

This clone was seen more than once but under ten times. V gene TRBV6-6 combines with J gene TRBJ1-2; D possibly corresponds to TRBD1 (6 bases). The CDR3 loop spans 15 amino acids. The germline V gene has CDR1 MNHNY and CDR2 SVGAGI (reference sequence). V was shortened by 2 bases and J by 3 bases, with 13 bases between the two germline ends. For the CDR3, the DNA is TGTGCCAGCAGTTACATCGGGGGCAGAGACTATGGCTACACCTTC. As protein: CASSYIGGRDYGYTF.

The rearrangement links TRBV19 to TRBJ1-2; 9 bases agree with TRBD1. With 0 bases clipped from V and 6 bases from J, the junction kept 8 bases outside the gene matches. The V gene's germline CDR1 is LNHDA and CDR2 SQIVND (reference sequence). The CDR3 is 16 residues long. The CDR3 loop is CASSIEGTGRKNGYTF. The CDR3 DNA is TGTGCCAGTAGTATAGAGGGGACAGGGAGAAAGAATGGCTACACCTTC.

CDR3 residues: CASSLDRGGYTF. The CDR3 bases are TGTGCCAGCAGCTTGGACAGGGGTGGCTACACCTTC. The V call is TRBV11-2, the J call TRBJ1-2; TRBD1 matches 9 bases. CDR3 length: 12 amino acids. V was clipped by 3 bases and J by 7 bases; unmatched bases: 0. Germline V gene lookup returns CDR1 SGHAT and CDR2 FQNNGV.

V is TRBV6-5 and J is TRBJ1-5; possibly TRBD1 for D (6 bases). The V end lost 6 bases, the J end lost 7 bases, and 19 bases lay between the germline ends. This CDR3 contains 15 residues. Germline V gene lookup returns CDR1 MNHEY and CDR2 SVGAGI. CDR3 sequence reads: CASRLNRENGQPQHF. The CDR3 DNA reads as TGTGCCAGCAGACTGAACAGGGAGAATGGCCAGCCCCAGCATTTT.

The rearrangement links TRBV27 to TRBJ2-4, with D possibly matching TRBD2 (7 bases). The V gene's germline CDR1 is MNHEY and CDR2 SMNVEV (reference sequence). The CDR3 contains 14 residues. V was pared by 2 bases and J by 9 bases, with 14 bases between. The CDR3 loop reads CASSLRGGLLIQYF. The CDR3 DNA reads as TGTGCCAGCAGTTTAAGGGGGGGACTGCTCATTCAGTACTTC.

This clone was recorded only once. V and J are TRBV19 and TRBJ2-6, with 14 nucleotides matching TRBD2. This CDR3 contains 19 residues. Unmatched junction bases numbered 6, after V lost 3 bases and J lost 2 bases. Germline CDR1 reads LNHDA; CDR2 reads SQIVND (reference sequence). DNA of the CDR3: TGTGCCAGTAGTATGGGGACTAGCGGGAGATTCGCTGGGGCCAACGTCCTGACTTTC. It translates to CASSMGTSGRFAGANVLTF.

The V gene is TRBV28, the J gene TRBJ1-1, with D perhaps matching TRBD1 (6 bases). V was clipped by 4 bases and J by 5 bases, with 11 bases between them. The germline V gene has CDR1 MDHEN and CDR2 SYDVKM. The CDR3 spans 13 residues. CDR3 sequence (DNA): TGTGCCAGCAGTTCGTCCAGGGGAACTGAAGCTTTCTTT. Residues: CASSSSRGTEAFF.

This rearrangement joins TRBV27 to TRBJ2-1; 11 nucleotides agree with TRBD2. V dropped 7 bases and J dropped 4; count of bases not matched to a gene: 6. CDR3 length equals 15 residues. Germline V gene lookup returns CDR1 MNHEY and CDR2 SMNVEV (reference sequence). CDR3 in amino acids: CASKLAGDSYNEQFF. CDR3 DNA sequence: TGTGCCAGCAAACTAGCGGGAGATTCATACAATGAGCAGTTCTTC.

This clone was observed a few times. CDR3 in DNA: TGTGCCAGCAGTGAAGCTTTGGGACTGTGGGGGACCCAGTACTTC. The encoded protein is CASSEALGLWGTQYF. This chain uses TRBV6-1 with TRBJ2-5; perhaps TRBD2 as D (6 bases). The CDR3 is 15 residues long. Looked up from germline, CDR1 is MNHNS and CDR2 is SASEGT. Trimming removed 0 bases at V and 7 bases at J, with 15 bases between.

The J gene is TRBJ1-1, the V gene TRBV14, with D unresolved. V lost 4 bases, J lost 0 bases, and 9 bases lay in between. The germline gives CDR1 SGHDN, CDR2 FVKESK. The CDR3 extends over 14 amino acids. CDR3 DNA sequence: TGTGCCAGCAGCCGAGCCAGCATGAACACTGAAGCTTTCTTT. Translated, it gives CASSRASMNTEAFF.

This chain connects TRBV7-3 to TRBJ1-6; D unresolved. Trimming shortened V by 5 bases and J by 9 bases, and 17 bases separated the two germline ends. CDR3 length: 15 residues. CDR1 and CDR2 (germline): SGHTA, FQGTGA. In nucleotides, the CDR3 is TGTGCCAGCAGCCCACCGGCCGCACATGGTTCACCCCTCCACTTT. Amino acid sequence: CASSPPAAHGSPLHF.

By its share, this clone is medium-sized. The CDR3 region is CASSASGLQPQHF. CDR3 DNA sequence: TGTGCCAGCAGTGCTTCCGGGTTACAGCCCCAGCATTTT. The V and J genes are TRBV25-1 and TRBJ1-5, with no clear D. Germline values: CDR1 MGHDK, CDR2 SYGVNS. There are 13 residues in the CDR3. V lost 4 bases and J 7 bases, leaving 11 bases between the germline ends.